The 25 T cell receptor beta chains in this list originate from one sample, sequenced in a study of Ad26.COV2.S vaccination and SARS-CoV-2 variants. Treatment meaning: some 19 received Ad26.COV2.S at low or high dose, single or two shots; about 5 received placebo; per-sample allocation not given. Sampling was performed 63 days after the first vaccine or placebo injection. The protocol was immunoSEQ multiplex PCR, while the TCRdb copy is restricted to in-frame clones and leaves out a portion. This table holds 350,000 to 600,000 clones, 70% to 90% found once. The material sequenced was peripheral blood, taken in a trial of Ad26.COV2.S vaccine versus placebo. The source of these receptors is a person between 18 and 65 years old who received the Ad26.COV2.S COVID-19 vaccine or a placebo.

The genes are TRBV11-1 and TRBJ2-4, with D possibly matching TRBD1 (6 bases). Trimming took off 5 bases at V and 3 bases at J, with 11 bases between the two ends. Germline assignment: CDR1 SGHAT and CDR2 FQDESV (reference sequence). The CDR3 has 14 residues. The CDR3 protein is CASSPRDNKNIQYF. The CDR3 DNA sequence: TGTGCCAGCAGCCCCCGGGACAACAAAAACATTCAGTACTTC.

This chain joins TRBV7-9 and TRBJ2-2; tentatively, D is TRBD2 (6 bases). CDR1 SEHNR and CDR2 FQNEAQ come from the germline V gene (reference sequence). V was clipped by 5 bases and J by 0 bases, with 13 bases between them. CDR3 length: 16 residues. CDR3 in amino acids: CASSARGGTNTGELFF. DNA of the CDR3: TGTGCCAGCAGCGCCCGGGGCGGGACGAACACCGGGGAGCTGTTTTTT.

J is TRBJ2-4 and V is TRBV10-3, with TRBD2 matching 13 bases. In germline, CDR1 is ENHRY, CDR2 SYGVKD. V shed 0 bases and J 3 bases; nucleotides not matched to a gene: 8. The CDR3 totals 19 residues. This CDR3 reads CAISESETSGRADKNIQYF. CDR3 DNA sequence: TGTGCCATCAGTGAGTCTGAAACTAGCGGGAGGGCGGACAAAAACATTCAGTACTTC.

This clone was detected only once. J is TRBJ1-5 and V is TRBV27, with D unclear. V was cut by 3 bases and J by 0 bases, with 9 bases left in between. The CDR3 sequence is 15 residues long. The germline CDR1 and CDR2 sequences are MNHEY and SMNVEV (reference sequence). CDR3 nucleotides: TGTGCCAGCAGTTTGGGAGGGAATAGCAATCAGCCCCAGCATTTT. Translating gives CASSLGGNSNQPQHF.

The chain carries TRBV23-1 and TRBJ1-1; no reliable D call. TRBV23-1 is recorded as an ORF, its role being uncertain. The germline V and J ends were trimmed by 3 bases and 7 bases, with 6 bases remaining between them. The CDR3 extends over 11 amino acids. In nucleotides, the CDR3 is TGCGCCAGCAGTCAGCAGTTTGAAGCTTTCTTT. It codes for CASSQQFEAFF.

Regarding this clone: Different DNA sequences within this sample yield the same CDR3. The rearrangement links TRBV29-1 to TRBJ2-5; D remains unclear. Trimming shortened V by 6 bases and J by 5 bases, and 7 bases separated the two germline ends. The CDR3 is 10 amino acids. CDR1 and CDR2 from the germline V gene are SQVTM and ANQGSEA. DNA for the CDR3: TGCAGCGTCGGCCAGGAGACCCAGTACTTC. Its translation: CSVGQETQYF.

This clone was observed once. The CDR3 DNA reads TGTGCCAGCTCACCATTGGACAGTGAAGCTTTCTTT. Translating gives CASSPLDSEAFF. This rearrangement joins TRBV18 to TRBJ1-1, with a possible D match to TRBD1 (6 bases). The V and J ends lost 2 bases and 7 bases respectively, with 8 bases between them. CDR1 and CDR2 from the germline V gene are KGHSH and LQKENI. This CDR3 spans 12 amino acids.

V usage is TRBV7-9 and J usage is TRBJ2-7, with 9 bases that match TRBD2. The CDR3 totals 15 residues. Germline V gene sequence: CDR1 SEHNR, CDR2 FQNEAQ (reference sequence). The ends lost 5 bases at V and 2 bases at J; junction bases unmatched: 7. Written as DNA, the CDR3 is TGTGCCAGCAGCGCCCCTAGCGGGGATGCCTACGAGCAGTACTTC. It yields the protein CASSAPSGDAYEQYF.

This clone occurred once. V is TRBV2 and J is TRBJ2-1, with 7 bases matching TRBD2. Trimming cost V 3 bases and J 10 bases; bases outside gene matches: 6. Germline V gene lookup returns CDR1 SNHLY and CDR2 FYNNEI. The CDR3 consists of 13 residues. The CDR3, as DNA: TGTGCCAGCAGTGACAGACTAGCAGAAGAGCAGTTCTTC. This gives the protein CASSDRLAEEQFF.

The genes are TRBV30 and TRBJ2-4; maybe TRBD1 (5 bases). V was shortened by 2 bases and J by 9 bases, with 17 bases between the two germline ends. The CDR3 length is 14 residues. Germline values: CDR1 GTSNPN, CDR2 SVGIG (reference sequence). The CDR3 bases are TGTGCCTGGAGTCCCTGGGCAGGGATGGGCATTCAGTACTTC. Translation gives CAWSPWAGMGIQYF.

This chain uses TRBV4-1 with TRBJ2-1; D might be TRBD2 (7 bases). CDR1 is MGHRA, CDR2 YSYEKL, per germline. Deletions cut 3 bases from V and 0 bases from J, with 21 bases between. The CDR3 has 19 residues. The DNA for the CDR3 is TGCGCCAGCAGCCACCCGACCCGAGGGGGGGGCTTCTCCTACAATGAGCAGTTCTTC. It translates to CASSHPTRGGGFSYNEQFF.

V and J are TRBV7-8 and TRBJ1-6; perhaps TRBD1 as D (6 bases). CDR3 length equals 15 residues. The V gene lost 5 bases and the J gene lost 8 bases, with 16 bases spanning the gap. The germline CDR1 and CDR2 sequences are SGHVS and FQNEAQ. CDR3 in amino acids: CASSTTLGGYSPLHF. The CDR3 DNA reads TGTGCCAGCAGCACGACTTTGGGGGGCTATTCACCCCTCCACTTT. Supplemented by reference TRBV7-8 and TRBJ1-6, the full variable domain reads GAGVSQSPRYKVAKRGQDVALRCDPISGHVSLFWYQQALGQGPEFLTYFQNEAQLDKSGLPSDRFFAERPEGSVSTLKIQRTQQEDSAVYLCASSTTLGGYSPLHFGNGTRLTVT.

CDR3 sequence (DNA): TGTGCCAGCAGCTTGGCCGCCTTCAGCTCTGGAAACACCATATATTTT. It translates to CASSLAAFSSGNTIYF. The V gene is TRBV5-8, the J gene TRBJ1-3; D is unresolved. The CDR3 is 16 residues long. Germline assignment: CDR1 SGHTS and CDR2 YDEGEE. The V end was cut by 0 bases, the J end by 0 bases, with 10 bases between. Filled out from reference TRBV5-8 and TRBJ1-3, the complete variable domain reads EAGVTQSPTHLIKTRGQQATLRCSPISGHTSVYWYQQALGLGLQFLLWYDEGEERNRGNFPPRFSGRQFPNYSSELNVNALELEDSALYLCASSLAAFSSGNTIYFGEGSWLTVV.

The chain carries TRBV28 and TRBJ1-2; D unclear. Germline values: CDR1 MDHEN, CDR2 SYDVKM. The CDR3 has 11 amino acids. With 5 bases removed from V and 4 bases from J, the gap between germline ends came to 5 bases. The CDR3 sequence is CASSSFYGYTF. DNA of the CDR3: TGTGCCAGCAGTAGCTTCTATGGCTACACCTTC.

A single count supports this clone. The V call is TRBV6-6, the J call TRBJ1-3; D gene unclear. This CDR3 region has 11 residues. Germline CDR1 reads MNHNY; CDR2 reads SVGAGI (reference sequence). Trimming pared 7 bases from V and 8 bases from J, leaving 9 bases between. CDR3 sequence reads: CASTAGDTIYF. The CDR3 DNA is TGTGCCAGCACCGCGGGAGACACCATATATTTT.

The chain carries TRBV6-5 and TRBJ1-5, with D hard to call. Germline lookup yields CDR1 MNHEY and CDR2 SVGAGI. The CDR3 loop spans 14 amino acids. V lost 6 bases, J lost 7 bases, and 16 bases lay in between. The CDR3 nucleotides read TGTGCCAGCAGGAGAGAAGTGGTCGGCCAGCCCCAGCATTTT. Translated: CASRREVVGQPQHF.

The genes are TRBV7-3 and TRBJ1-1, with 7 bases matching TRBD1. Trimming cost V 2 bases and J 2 bases; bases outside gene matches: 2. CDR3 size: 14 residues. CDR1 is SGHTA and CDR2 is FQGTGA in the germline V gene. CDR3 in DNA: TGTGCCAGCAGCTTACAGGGGGGCAACACTGAAGCTTTCTTT. It specifies CASSLQGGNTEAFF.

The chain joins TRBV7-2 to TRBJ1-1; D not certain. CDR3 length equals 13 residues. The germline CDR1 and CDR2 sequences are SGHTA and FQGNSA. V was shortened by 5 bases and J by 3 bases, with 10 bases between the two germline ends. The DNA of the CDR3 is TGTGCCAGCAGCGCCCAGGATTACACTGAAGCTTTCTTT. This encodes CASSAQDYTEAFF.

V usage is TRBV5-1 and J usage is TRBJ2-3; a possible D gene is TRBD2 (6 bases). This CDR3 region has 12 residues. Germline CDR1 SGHRS, CDR2 YFSETQ. Between the trimmed V and J ends, which lost 7 bases and 5 bases, there was a span of 11 bases. The CDR3 here is CASAGSGDTQYF. CDR3 bases: TGCGCCAGCGCGGGATCGGGAGATACGCAGTATTTT.

The V and J genes are TRBV7-9 and TRBJ1-2; TRBD1 is a possible D gene (6 bases). The CDR3 contains 16 residues. Trimming pared 2 bases from V and 4 bases from J, leaving 17 bases between. Germline V gives CDR1 SEHNR, CDR2 FQNEAQ (reference sequence). CDR3 sequence reads: CASSLSSGQAVYGYTF. The CDR3 DNA reads as TGTGCCAGCAGCTTATCTTCGGGACAAGCTGTCTATGGCTACACCTTC. The whole variable domain, filled in from reference TRBV7-9 and TRBJ1-2, reads DTGVSQNPRHKITKRGQNVTFRCDPISEHNRLYWYRQTLGQGPEFLTYFQNEAQLEKSRLLSDRFSAERPKGSFSTLEIQRTEQGDSAMYLCASSLSSGQAVYGYTFGSGTRLTVV.

This clone has more than one count but fewer than ten. V and J are TRBV6-6 and TRBJ2-1; D could derive from TRBD1 or TRBD2 (5 bases each). The CDR3 covers 14 residues. Germline CDR1 reads MNHNY; CDR2 reads SVGAGI (reference sequence). Trimming took 8 bases from V and 4 from J, leaving 15 bases between them. CDR3 residues: CASWQGEVYNEQFF. The CDR3 coding sequence is TGTGCCAGCTGGCAGGGAGAGGTTTACAATGAGCAGTTCTTC.

The chain employs TRBV7-3 and TRBJ2-1, with 9 nucleotides matching TRBD2. The V gene end was trimmed by 5 bases and the J gene end by 5 bases; junction bases not matched to a gene: 7. Per germline, CDR1 SGHTA and CDR2 FQGTGA. The CDR3 sequence is 15 residues long. The chain's CDR3 is CASSPRTSENNEQFF. The CDR3 bases are TGTGCCAGCAGCCCCCGGACTAGCGAGAACAATGAGCAGTTCTTC.

V is TRBV5-1 and J is TRBJ2-7, with TRBD1 identical over 7 bases. The V and J ends lost 2 bases and 6 bases, in that order; junction bases with no gene match: 5. This CDR3 contains 13 residues. CDR1 and CDR2 (germline): SGHRS, YFSETQ. Written as DNA, the CDR3 is TGCGCCAGCAGCTTACGATCAGGGGGCGAGCAGTACTTC. This translates into CASSLRSGGEQYF.

The chain joins TRBV9 to TRBJ2-1; D gene unclear. This CDR3 is 14 amino acids long. Germline CDR1 and CDR2: SGDLS and YYNGEE. V shed 2 bases and J shed 2 bases, with 8 bases lying between them. For the CDR3, the DNA is TGTGCCAGCAGCGTTTCAAGGACCTACAATGAGCAGTTCTTC. Encoded protein: CASSVSRTYNEQFF.

CDR3 DNA sequence: TGTGCCAGCAGCCAAACTAGAGGGTTGGAGCGGAAGAAACTGTTTTTT. The encoded protein is CASSQTRGLERKKLFF. The gene calls are TRBV14 and TRBJ1-4; D is uncertain. The length of the CDR3 is 16 residues. Germline lookup yields CDR1 SGHDN and CDR2 FVKESK. V was pared by 2 bases and J by 11 bases, with 21 bases between.